This T cell receptor beta chain was found in a study of control samples from healthy donors and cancer patients. The length of the CDR3 is 16 residues. Trimming took 3 bases from V and 2 from J, leaving 15 bases between them. Germline CDR1 SGHTA, CDR2 FQGTGA. The data were produced by immunoSEQ multiplex PCR, yet TCRdb's version contains in-frame clones alone and is incomplete. The data contain approximately 46,000 clones, more than 75% of them singletons. The chain recombines TRBV7-3 with TRBJ2-3; D ambiguous. Sequencing was performed on PBMCs. This clonotype originated in a woman aged 55 to 70 with lung cancer. The CDR3 DNA is TGTGCCAGCAGCTTGCGAGGTGGGATACCCACAGATACGCAGTATTTT. Its translation: CASSLRGGIPTDTQYF.